This TCR beta chain was profiled in a study of blood T cell repertoires in COVID-19. In the study overall: PBMCs, B-cell-depleted T cells, or T cells provided the cDNA or gDNA that made up the material.

This CDR3 has 14 amino acids. In germline, CDR1 is SQVTM, CDR2 ANQGSEA. V shed 1 base and J shed 3 bases, with 12 bases lying between them. Before being deemed recovered, Cohort 3 donors had two negative PCRs, clearance, or symptom resolution. Data came from immunoSEQ multiplex PCR; TCRdb stores just in-frame clones and leaves some out. The table includes approximately 470,000 clones, around 90% detected once. The V gene is TRBV29-1, the J gene TRBJ1-1; a possible D gene is TRBD1 (5 bases). The sequenced sample consisted of PBMCs or T cells enriched from blood (not recorded which). The receptor was derived from a young woman who had recovered from COVID-19. CDR3 in amino acids: CSVEGVGGDTEAFF. The CDR3 bases are TGCAGCGTTGAAGGGGTCGGGGGAGACACTGAAGCTTTCTTT.